Described below is a single T cell receptor (beta chain) sequence and its context. The data are from a study of T cell changes during pregnancy in multiple sclerosis. Germline V gene data show CDR1 as MGHDK and CDR2 as SYGVNS. CDR3 size: 13 residues. J lost 6 bases, V lost 4 bases, and 5 bases had no gene match. Sequencing was performed with immunoSEQ multiplex PCR; in TCRdb, only in-frame clones are kept and a portion is missing. This sample yields about 68,000 clones, of which about 90% are seen a single time; 0.86% belongs to the top ten. This chain links TRBV25-1 with TRBJ1-2, with TRBD1 matching 7 bases. This TCR was sampled from a female donor with multiple sclerosis, enrolled in a pregnancy study. Specimen: peripheral blood, collected in the second trimester of pregnancy. The CDR3 DNA reads as TGTGCCAGCAGTGTGACAGGGACCCATGGCTACACCTTC. Translating gives CASSVTGTHGYTF.